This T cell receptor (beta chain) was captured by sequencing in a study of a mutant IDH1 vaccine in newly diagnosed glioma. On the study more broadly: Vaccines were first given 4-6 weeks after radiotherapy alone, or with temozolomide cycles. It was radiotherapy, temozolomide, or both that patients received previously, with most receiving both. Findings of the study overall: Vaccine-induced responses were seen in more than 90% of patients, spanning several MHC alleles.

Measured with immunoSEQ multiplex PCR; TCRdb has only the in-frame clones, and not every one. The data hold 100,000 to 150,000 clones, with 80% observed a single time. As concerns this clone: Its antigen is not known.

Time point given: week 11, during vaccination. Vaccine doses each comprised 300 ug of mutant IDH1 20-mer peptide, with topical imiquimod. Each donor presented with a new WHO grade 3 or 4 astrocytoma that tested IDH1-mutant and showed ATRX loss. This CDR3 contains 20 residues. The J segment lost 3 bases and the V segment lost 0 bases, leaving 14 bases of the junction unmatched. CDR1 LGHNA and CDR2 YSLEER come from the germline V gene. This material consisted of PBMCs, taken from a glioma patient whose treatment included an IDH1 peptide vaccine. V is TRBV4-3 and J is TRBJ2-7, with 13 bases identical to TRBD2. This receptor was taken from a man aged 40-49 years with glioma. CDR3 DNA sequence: TGCGCCAGCAGCCAAGATCTACAGGGAGGGACTAGCGGGACCCTCTACGAGCAGTACTTC. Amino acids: CASSQDLQGGTSGTLYEQYF.